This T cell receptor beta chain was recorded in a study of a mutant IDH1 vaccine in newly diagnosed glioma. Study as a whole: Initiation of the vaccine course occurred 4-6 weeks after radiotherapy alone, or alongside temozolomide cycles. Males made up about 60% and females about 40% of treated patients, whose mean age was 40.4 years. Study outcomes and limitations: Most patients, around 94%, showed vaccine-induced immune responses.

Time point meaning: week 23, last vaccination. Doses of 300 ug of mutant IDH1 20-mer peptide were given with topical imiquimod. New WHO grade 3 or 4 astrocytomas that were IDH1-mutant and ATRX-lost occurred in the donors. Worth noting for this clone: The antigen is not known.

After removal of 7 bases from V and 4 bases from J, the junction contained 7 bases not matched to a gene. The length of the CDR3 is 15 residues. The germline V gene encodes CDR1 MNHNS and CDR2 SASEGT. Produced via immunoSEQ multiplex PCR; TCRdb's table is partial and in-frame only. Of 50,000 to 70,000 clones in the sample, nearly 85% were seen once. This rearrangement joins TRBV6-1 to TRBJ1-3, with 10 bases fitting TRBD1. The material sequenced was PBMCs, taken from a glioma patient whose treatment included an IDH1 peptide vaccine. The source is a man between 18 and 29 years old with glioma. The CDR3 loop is CASIFWDRGGNTIYF. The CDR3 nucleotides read TGTGCCAGCATCTTTTGGGACAGGGGAGGAAACACCATATATTTT.